One and the same sample provided the 4 T cell receptor beta chains below, sequenced in a study of blood T cells in healthy people across ages. For the second PCR, which ran for 7 to 11 cycles, a sample-barcoded 5' primer and a J-beta primer mix were used. TCRdb ran MiXCR on the 5' RACE reads and lists one entry per CDR3 protein. The data hold about 930,000 distinct CDR3 sequences, with 25% to 35% observed a single time. A further study also used this sample, focusing on T cells of mothers and their children.

The sequencing sample was made of blood. The receptors were sampled from a woman between 35 and 50 years old in good health.

About this clonotype itself: A read error may account for a junction end that differs from germline. The chain has TRBV27 and TRBJ2-5, with 7 bases identical to TRBD2. CDR3 size: 15 residues. Germline CDR1 is MNHEY and CDR2 is SMNVEV (reference sequence). The CDR3 loop reads CTSSPLNPAGETQYF. CDR3 nucleotides: TGTACCAGCAGTCCGCTTAACCCAGCGGGGGAGACCCAGTACTTC.

This clonotype was detected many times. The chain employs TRBV7-3 and TRBJ2-5; tentatively, D is TRBD1 (6 bases). The germline V and J ends were trimmed by 0 bases and 1 base, with 12 bases remaining between them. Germline assignment: CDR1 SGHTA and CDR2 FQGTGA. This CDR3 has 16 amino acids. The CDR3 DNA reads as TGTGCCAGCAGCTTAACGGGGGCAGGCCCCCAAGAGACCCAGTACTTC. This codes for CASSLTGAGPQETQYF.

There are many counts of this clonotype. CDR3 coding DNA: TGTGCCAGCAGCCTACAGGGGTACAATGAGCAGTTCTTC. Amino acids: CASSLQGYNEQFF. The J gene is TRBJ2-1, the V gene TRBV27, with 7 positions matching TRBD1. Looked up from germline, CDR1 is MNHEY and CDR2 is SMNVEV (reference sequence). Trimming at V came to 6 bases and at J to 4 bases, leaving 3 bases not matched to a gene. The CDR3 sequence is 13 residues long.

The rearrangement uses TRBV27 and TRBJ2-1; D is possibly TRBD2 (6 bases). Germline V CDR1 and CDR2: MNHEY, SMNVEV (reference sequence). V dropped 0 bases and J dropped 11 bases, with 11 bases sitting between them. This CDR3 contains 13 residues. DNA for the CDR3: TGTGCCAGCAGTTTATCCCCGGGACTCCAGCAGTTCTTC. It encodes CASSLSPGLQQFF.